These 2 T cell receptor beta chains originate from one sample sequenced in a study of T cell repertoires in cytomegalovirus infection. TCRdb analysed the reads with MiXCR anew, one entry per CDR3 protein. The table has just over 300,000 distinct CDR3 sequences, under 20% seen once. Sequencing was carried out using PBMCs. The receptors were sampled from a human donor in good health (CMV status not recorded). Some clones in this sample may be carry-over from other donors' samples.

The rearrangement links TRBV20-1 to TRBJ2-7, with 10 bases fitting TRBD2. V dropped 0 bases and J dropped 2; count of bases not matched to a gene: 4. The CDR3 has 15 amino acids. Germline CDR1 reads DFQATT; CDR2 reads SNEGSKA (reference sequence). CDR3 bases: TGCAGTGCTAGAGAAGGACTAGCGGCGGCCTACGAGCAGTACTTC. Its protein product is CSAREGLAAAYEQYF.

V gene TRBV12-3 or TRBV12-4 combines with J gene TRBJ2-2, with D possibly being TRBD1 (5 bases). Trimming took off 7 bases at V and 0 bases at J, with 15 bases between the two ends. This CDR3 contains 16 residues. The CDR3: CASTPSWTPNTGELFF. CDR3 in DNA: TGTGCCAGCACCCCCTCCTGGACACCGAACACCGGGGAGCTGTTTTTT.